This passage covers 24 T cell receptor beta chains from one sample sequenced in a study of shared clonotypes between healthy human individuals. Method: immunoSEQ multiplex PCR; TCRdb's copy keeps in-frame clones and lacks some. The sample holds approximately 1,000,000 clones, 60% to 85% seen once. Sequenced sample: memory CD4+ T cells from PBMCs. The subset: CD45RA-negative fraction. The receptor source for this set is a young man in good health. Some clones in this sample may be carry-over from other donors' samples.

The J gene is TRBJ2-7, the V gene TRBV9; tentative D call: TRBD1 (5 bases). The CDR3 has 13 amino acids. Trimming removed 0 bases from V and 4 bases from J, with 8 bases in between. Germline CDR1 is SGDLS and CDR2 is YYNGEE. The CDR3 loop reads CASSVARGYEQYF. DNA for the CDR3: TGTGCCAGCAGCGTAGCTAGGGGTTACGAGCAGTACTTC.

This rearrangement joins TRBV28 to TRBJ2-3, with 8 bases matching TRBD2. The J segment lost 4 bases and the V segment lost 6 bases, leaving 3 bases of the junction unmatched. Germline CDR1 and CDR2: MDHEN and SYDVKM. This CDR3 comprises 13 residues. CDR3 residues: CASSGRAADTQYF. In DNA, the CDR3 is TGTGCCAGCAGCGGGAGGGCCGCAGATACGCAGTATTTT.

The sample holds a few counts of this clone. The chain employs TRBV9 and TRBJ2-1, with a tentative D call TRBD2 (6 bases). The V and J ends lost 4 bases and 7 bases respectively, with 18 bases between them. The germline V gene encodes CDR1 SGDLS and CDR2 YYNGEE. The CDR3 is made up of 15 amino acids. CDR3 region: CASSPRASAGNEQFF. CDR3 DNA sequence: TGTGCCAGCAGCCCCCGAGCCTCTGCGGGGAATGAGCAGTTCTTC.

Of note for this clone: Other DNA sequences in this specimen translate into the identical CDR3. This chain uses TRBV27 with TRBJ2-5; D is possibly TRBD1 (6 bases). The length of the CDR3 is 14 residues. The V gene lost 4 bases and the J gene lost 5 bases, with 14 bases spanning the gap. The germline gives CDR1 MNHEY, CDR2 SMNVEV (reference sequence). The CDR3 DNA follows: TGTGCCAGCAGTTCGACAGGCTTCCCCGAGACCCAGTACTTC. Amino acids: CASSSTGFPETQYF.

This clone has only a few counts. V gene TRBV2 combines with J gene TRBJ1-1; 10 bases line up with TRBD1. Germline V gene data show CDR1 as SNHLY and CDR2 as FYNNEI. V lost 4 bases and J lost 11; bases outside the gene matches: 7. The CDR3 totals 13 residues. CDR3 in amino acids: CASSGWDRGLAFF. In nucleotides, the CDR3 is TGTGCCAGCAGTGGGTGGGACAGGGGTCTTGCTTTCTTT.

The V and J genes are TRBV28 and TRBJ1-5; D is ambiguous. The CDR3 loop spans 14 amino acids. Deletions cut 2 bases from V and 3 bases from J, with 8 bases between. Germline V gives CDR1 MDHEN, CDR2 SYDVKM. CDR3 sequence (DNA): TGTGCCAGCAGTTTAGTCTCAGACAATCAGCCCCAGCATTTT. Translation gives CASSLVSDNQPQHF.

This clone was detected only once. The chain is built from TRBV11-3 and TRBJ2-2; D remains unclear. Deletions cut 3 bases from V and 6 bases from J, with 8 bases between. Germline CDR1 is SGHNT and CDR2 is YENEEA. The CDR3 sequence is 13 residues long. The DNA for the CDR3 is TGTGCCAGCAGCTTCACCAAAGCCGGGGAGCTGTTTTTT. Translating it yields CASSFTKAGELFF.

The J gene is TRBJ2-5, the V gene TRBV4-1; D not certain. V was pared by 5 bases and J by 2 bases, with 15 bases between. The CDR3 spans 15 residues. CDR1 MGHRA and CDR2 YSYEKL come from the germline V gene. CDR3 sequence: CASSATSTRQETQYF. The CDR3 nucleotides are TGCGCCAGCAGCGCCACTTCGACACGTCAAGAGACCCAGTACTTC.

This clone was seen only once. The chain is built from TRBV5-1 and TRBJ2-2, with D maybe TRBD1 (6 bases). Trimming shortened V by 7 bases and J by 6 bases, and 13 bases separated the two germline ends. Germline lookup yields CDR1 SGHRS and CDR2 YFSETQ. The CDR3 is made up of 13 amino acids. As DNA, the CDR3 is TGCGCCAGCTCAGGGGTCGAGGCCGGGGAGCTGTTTTTT. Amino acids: CASSGVEAGELFF.

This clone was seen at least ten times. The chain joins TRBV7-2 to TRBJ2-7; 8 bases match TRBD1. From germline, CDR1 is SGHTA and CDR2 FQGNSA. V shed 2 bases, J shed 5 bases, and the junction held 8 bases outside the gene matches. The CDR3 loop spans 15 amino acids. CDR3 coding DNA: TGTGCCAGCAGCTTACGTGCAGGGGGCAGGGACGAGCAGTACTTC. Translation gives CASSLRAGGRDEQYF.

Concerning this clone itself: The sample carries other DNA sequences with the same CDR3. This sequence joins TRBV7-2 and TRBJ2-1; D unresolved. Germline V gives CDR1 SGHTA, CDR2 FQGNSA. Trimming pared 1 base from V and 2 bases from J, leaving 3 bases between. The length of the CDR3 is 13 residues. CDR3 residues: CASSLGAYNEQFF. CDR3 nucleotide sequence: TGTGCCAGCAGCTTAGGTGCCTACAATGAGCAGTTCTTC. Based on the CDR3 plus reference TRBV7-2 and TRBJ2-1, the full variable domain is GAGVSQSPSNKVTEKGKDVELRCDPISGHTALYWYRQSLGQGLEFLIYFQGNSAPDKSGLPSDRFSAERTGGSVSTLTIQRTQQEDSAVYLCASSLGAYNEQFFGPGTRLTVL.

The CDR3 loop reads CASSEFDRGTETQYF. In nucleotides, the CDR3 is TGCGCCAGCAGTGAGTTTGACAGGGGGACGGAGACCCAGTACTTC. The chain uses TRBV10-2 and TRBJ2-5, with 9 bases lining up with TRBD1. The V segment lost 1 base and the J segment 5 bases; nucleotides outside the gene matches: 5. The CDR3 has 15 residues. Germline assignment: CDR1 WSHSY and CDR2 SAAADI.

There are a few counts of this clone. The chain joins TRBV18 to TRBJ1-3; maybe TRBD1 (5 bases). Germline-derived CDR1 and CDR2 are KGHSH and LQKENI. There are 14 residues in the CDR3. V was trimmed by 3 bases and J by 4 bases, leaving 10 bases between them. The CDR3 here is CASSPGTDGNTIYF. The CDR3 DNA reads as TGTGCCAGCTCACCCGGGACGGACGGAAACACCATATATTTT.

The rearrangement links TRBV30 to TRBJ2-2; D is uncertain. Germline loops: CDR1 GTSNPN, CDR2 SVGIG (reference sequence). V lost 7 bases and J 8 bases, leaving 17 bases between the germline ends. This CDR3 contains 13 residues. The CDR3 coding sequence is TGTGCCTTCCAAAGGGCTATACGGGGGGAGCTGTTTTTT. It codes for CAFQRAIRGELFF.

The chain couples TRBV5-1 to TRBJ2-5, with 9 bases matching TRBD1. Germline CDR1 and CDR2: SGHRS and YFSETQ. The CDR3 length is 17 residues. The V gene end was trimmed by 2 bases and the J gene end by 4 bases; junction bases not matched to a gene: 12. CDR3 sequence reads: CASSFSPGTGKGETQYF. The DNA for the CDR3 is TGCGCCAGCAGCTTTTCCCCCGGGACAGGGAAAGGAGAGACCCAGTACTTC.

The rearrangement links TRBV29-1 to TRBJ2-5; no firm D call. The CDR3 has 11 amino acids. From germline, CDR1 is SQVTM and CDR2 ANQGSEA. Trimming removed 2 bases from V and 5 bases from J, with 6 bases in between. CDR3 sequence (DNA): TGCAGCGTTGAATTTTGGGAGACCCAGTACTTC. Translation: CSVEFWETQYF. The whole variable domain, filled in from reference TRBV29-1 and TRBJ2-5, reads SAVISQKPSRDICQRGTSLTIQCQVDSQVTMMFWYRQQPGQSLTLIATANQGSEATYESGFVIDKFPISRPNLTFSTLTVSNMSPEDSSIYLCSVEFWETQYFGPGTRLLVL.

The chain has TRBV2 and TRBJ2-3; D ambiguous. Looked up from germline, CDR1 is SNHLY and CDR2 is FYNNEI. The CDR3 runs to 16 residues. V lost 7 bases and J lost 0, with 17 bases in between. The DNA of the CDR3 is TGTGCCAGCAACCCAAGTGAGAATTCTAGCACAGATACGCAGTATTTT. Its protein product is CASNPSENSSTDTQYF.

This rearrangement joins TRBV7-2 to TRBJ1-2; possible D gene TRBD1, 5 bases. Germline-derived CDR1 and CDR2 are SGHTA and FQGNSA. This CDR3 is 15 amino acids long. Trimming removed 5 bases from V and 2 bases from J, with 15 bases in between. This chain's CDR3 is CASSQGPGGNYGYTF. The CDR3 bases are TGTGCCAGCAGCCAGGGTCCCGGCGGAAACTATGGCTACACCTTC.

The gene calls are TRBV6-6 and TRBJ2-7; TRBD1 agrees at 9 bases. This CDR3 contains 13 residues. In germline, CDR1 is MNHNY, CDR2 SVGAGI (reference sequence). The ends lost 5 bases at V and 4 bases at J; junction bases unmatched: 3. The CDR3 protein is CASSMTGGYEQYF. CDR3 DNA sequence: TGTGCCAGCAGTATGACAGGGGGGTACGAGCAGTACTTC.

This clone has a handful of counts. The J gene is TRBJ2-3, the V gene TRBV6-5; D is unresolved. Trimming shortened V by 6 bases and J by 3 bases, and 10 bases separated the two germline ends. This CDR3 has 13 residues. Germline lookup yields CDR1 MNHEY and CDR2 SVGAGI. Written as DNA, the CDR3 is TGTGCCAGCAGGTTGACTTGGACAGATACGCAGTATTTT. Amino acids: CASRLTWTDTQYF.

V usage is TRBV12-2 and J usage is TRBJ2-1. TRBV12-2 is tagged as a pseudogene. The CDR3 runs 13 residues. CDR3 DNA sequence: TGTGCAAGTGCCGCTCAAGTTTACAATGAGCAGTTCTTC. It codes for CASAAQVYNEQFF.

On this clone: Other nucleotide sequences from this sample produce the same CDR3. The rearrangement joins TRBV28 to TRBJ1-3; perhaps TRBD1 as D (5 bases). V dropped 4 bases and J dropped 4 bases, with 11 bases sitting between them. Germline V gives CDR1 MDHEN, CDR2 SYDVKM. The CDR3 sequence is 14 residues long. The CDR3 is CASSSTVSGNTIYF. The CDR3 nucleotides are TGTGCCAGCAGTTCGACAGTCTCAGGAAACACCATATATTTT.

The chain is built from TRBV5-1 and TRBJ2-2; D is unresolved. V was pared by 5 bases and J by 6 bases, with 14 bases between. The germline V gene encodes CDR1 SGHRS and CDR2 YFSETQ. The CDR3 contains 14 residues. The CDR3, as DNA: TGCGCCAGCAGTACGACGGTTGTTGCCGGGGAGCTGTTTTTT. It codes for CASSTTVVAGELFF.

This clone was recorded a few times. The CDR3 region is CASTQTGPLGQYF. The CDR3 DNA reads as TGTGCCAGCACCCAAACGGGGCCCCTAGGGCAGTACTTC. The chain employs TRBV7-9 and TRBJ2-7; D is tentatively TRBD1 or TRBD2 (5 bases each). There are 13 residues in the CDR3. V lost 7 bases and J 9 bases, leaving 19 bases between the germline ends. Germline V gene sequence: CDR1 SEHNR, CDR2 FQNEAQ (reference sequence). Filled out from reference TRBV7-9 and TRBJ2-7, the complete variable domain reads DTGVSQNPRHKITKRGQNVTFRCDPISEHNRLYWYRQTLGQGPEFLTYFQNEAQLEKSRLLSDRFSAERPKGSFSTLEIQRTEQGDSAMYLCASTQTGPLGQYFGPGTRLTVT.